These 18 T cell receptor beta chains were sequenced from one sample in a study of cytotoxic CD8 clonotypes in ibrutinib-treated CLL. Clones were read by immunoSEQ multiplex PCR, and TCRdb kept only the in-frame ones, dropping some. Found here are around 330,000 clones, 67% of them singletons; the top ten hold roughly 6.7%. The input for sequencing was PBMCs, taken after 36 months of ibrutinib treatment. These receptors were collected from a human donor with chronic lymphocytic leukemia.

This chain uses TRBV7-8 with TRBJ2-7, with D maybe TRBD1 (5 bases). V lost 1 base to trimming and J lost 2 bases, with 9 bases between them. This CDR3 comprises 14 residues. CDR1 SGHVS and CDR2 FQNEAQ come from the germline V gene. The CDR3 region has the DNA TGTGCCAGCAGCTTAGAAAAGGGGACCTACGAGCAGTACTTC. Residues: CASSLEKGTYEQYF.

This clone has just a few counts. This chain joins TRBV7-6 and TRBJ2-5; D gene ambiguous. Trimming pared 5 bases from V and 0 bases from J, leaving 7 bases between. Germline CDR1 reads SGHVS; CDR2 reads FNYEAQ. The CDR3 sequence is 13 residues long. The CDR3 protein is CASSPAYQETQYF. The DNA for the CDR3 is TGTGCCAGCAGCCCCGCGTACCAAGAGACCCAGTACTTC.

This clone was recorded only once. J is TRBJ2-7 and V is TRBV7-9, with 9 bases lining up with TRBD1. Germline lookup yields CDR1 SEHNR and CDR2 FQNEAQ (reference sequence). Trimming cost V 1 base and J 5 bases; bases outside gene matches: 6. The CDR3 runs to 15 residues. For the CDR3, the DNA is TGTGCCAGCAGCTTAGTAGTGACAGGGGGGGACGAGCAGTACTTC. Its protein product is CASSLVVTGGDEQYF.

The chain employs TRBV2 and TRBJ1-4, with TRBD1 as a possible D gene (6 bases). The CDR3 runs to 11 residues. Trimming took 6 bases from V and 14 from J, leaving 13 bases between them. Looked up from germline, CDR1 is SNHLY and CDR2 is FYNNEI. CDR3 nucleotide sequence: TGTGCCAGCAGATTATACAGGGCCCTGTTTTTT. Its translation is CASRLYRALFF.

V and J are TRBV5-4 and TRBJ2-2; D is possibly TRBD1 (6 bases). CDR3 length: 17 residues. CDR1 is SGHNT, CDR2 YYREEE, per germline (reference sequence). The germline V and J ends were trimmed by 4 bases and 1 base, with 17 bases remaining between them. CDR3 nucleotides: TGTGCCAGCAGCCCTAGACTGGGACACGAGAACACCGGGGAGCTGTTTTTT. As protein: CASSPRLGHENTGELFF.

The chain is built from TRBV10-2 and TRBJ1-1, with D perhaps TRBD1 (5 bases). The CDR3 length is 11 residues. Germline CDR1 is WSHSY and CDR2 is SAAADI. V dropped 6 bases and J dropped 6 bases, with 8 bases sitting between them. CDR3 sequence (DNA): TGCGCCAGCAGGACAGCATCTGAAGCTTTCTTT. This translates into CASRTASEAFF.

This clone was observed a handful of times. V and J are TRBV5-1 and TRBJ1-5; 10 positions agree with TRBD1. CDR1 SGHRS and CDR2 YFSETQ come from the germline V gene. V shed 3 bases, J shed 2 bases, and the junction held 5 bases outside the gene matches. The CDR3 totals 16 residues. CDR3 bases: TGCGCCAGCAGCTCCGGGACAGGGGATGGCAATCAGCCCCAGCATTTT. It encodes CASSSGTGDGNQPQHF.

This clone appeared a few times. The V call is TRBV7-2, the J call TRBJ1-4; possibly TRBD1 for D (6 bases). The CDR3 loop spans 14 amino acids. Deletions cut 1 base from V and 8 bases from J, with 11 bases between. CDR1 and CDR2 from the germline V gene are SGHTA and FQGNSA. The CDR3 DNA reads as TGTGCCAGCAGCTTAGACAGGGCAGGAGAAAAACTGTTTTTT. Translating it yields CASSLDRAGEKLFF. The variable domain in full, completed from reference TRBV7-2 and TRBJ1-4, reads GAGVSQSPSNKVTEKGKDVELRCDPISGHTALYWYRQSLGQGLEFLIYFQGNSAPDKSGLPSDRFSAERTGGSVSTLTIQRTQQEDSAVYLCASSLDRAGEKLFFGSGTQLSVL.

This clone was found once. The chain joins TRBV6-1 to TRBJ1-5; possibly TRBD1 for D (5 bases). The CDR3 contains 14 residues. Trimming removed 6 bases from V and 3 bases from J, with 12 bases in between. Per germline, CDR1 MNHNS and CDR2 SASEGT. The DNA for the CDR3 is TGTGCCAGCAGCGGGGCAGGGTTCAATCAGCCCCAGCATTTT. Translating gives CASSGAGFNQPQHF.

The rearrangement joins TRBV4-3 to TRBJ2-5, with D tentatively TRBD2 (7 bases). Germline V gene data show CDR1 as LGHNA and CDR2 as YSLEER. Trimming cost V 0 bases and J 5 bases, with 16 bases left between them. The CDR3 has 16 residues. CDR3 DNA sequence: TGCGCCAGCAGCCAAGATATGGGGGGGCCCAGGGAGACCCAGTACTTC. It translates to CASSQDMGGPRETQYF.

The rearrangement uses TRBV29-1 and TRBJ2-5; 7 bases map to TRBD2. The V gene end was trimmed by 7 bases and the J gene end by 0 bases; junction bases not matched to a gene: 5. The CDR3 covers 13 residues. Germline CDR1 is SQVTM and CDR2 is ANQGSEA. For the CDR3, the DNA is TGCAGCGCCAGCGGGGAGTACCAAGAGACCCAGTACTTC. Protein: CSASGEYQETQYF.

CDR3: CSVPGGGNEQYF. In DNA, the CDR3 is TGCAGCGTTCCTGGGGGCGGGAACGAGCAGTACTTC. J is TRBJ2-7 and V is TRBV29-1; D possibly uses TRBD1 or TRBD2 (6 bases each). The CDR3 covers 12 residues. V lost 5 bases and J lost 5, with 13 bases in between. Per germline, CDR1 SQVTM and CDR2 ANQGSEA.

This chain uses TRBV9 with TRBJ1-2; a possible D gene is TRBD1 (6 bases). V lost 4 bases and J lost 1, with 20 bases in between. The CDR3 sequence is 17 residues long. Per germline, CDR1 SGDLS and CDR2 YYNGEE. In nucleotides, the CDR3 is TGTGCCAGCAGCCCCCCCGCCGGGGGGGCCTTTAACTATGGCTACACCTTC. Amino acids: CASSPPAGGAFNYGYTF. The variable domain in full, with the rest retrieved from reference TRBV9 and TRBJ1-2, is DSGVTQTPKHLITATGQRVTLRCSPRSGDLSVYWYQQSLDQGLQFLIQYYNGEERAKGNILERFSAQQFPDLHSELNLSSLELGDSALYFCASSPPAGGAFNYGYTFGSGTRLTVV.

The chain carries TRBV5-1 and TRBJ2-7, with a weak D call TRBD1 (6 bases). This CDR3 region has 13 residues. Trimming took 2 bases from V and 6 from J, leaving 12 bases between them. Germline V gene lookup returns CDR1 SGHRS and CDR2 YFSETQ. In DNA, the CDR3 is TGCGCCAGCAGCTTTACAGGGTCAGGCGAGCAGTACTTC. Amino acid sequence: CASSFTGSGEQYF.

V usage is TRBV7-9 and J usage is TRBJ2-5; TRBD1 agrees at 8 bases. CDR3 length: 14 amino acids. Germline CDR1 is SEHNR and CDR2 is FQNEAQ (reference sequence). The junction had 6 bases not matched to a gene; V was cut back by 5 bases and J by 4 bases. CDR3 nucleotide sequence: TGTGCCAGCAGCCTTAGCGGACAGGGAGAGACCCAGTACTTC. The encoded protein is CASSLSGQGETQYF.

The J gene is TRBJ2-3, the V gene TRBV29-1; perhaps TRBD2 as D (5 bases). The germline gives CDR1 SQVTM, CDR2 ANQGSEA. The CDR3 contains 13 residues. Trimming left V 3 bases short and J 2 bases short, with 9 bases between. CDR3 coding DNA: TGCAGCGTTGAGGGCGGGCACACAGATACGCAGTATTTT. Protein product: CSVEGGHTDTQYF.

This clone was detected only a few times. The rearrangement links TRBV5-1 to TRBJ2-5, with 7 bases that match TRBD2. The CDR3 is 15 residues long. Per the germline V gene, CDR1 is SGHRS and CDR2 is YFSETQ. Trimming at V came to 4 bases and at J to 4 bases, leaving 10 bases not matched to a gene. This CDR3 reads CASSPGAGQGETQYF. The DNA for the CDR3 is TGCGCCAGCAGCCCAGGAGCGGGGCAGGGAGAGACCCAGTACTTC.

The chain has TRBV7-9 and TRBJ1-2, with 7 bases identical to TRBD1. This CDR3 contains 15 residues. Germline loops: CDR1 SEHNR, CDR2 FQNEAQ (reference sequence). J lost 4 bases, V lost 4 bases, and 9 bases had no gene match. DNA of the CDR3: TGTGCCAGCAGCTGGAGACAGGGCCCTTCCTATGGCTACACCTTC. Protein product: CASSWRQGPSYGYTF.